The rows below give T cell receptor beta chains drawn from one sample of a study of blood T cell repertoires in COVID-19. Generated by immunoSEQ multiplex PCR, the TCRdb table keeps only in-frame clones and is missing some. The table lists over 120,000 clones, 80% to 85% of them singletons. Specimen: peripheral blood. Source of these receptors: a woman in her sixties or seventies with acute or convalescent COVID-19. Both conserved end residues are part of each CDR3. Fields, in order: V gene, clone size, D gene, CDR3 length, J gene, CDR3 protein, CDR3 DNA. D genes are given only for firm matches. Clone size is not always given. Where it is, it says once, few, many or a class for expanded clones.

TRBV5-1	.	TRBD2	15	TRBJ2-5	CASSDWTSGRETQYF	TGCGCCAGCAGCGACTGGACTAGCGGGAGGGAGACCCAGTACTTC
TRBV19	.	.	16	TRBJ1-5	CASSMSGLHSNQPQHF	TGTGCCAGTAGTATGTCAGGACTCCATAGCAATCAGCCCCAGCATTTT
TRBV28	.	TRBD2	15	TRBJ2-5	CASSKGGRADETQYF	TGTGCCAGCAGTAAAGGCGGGAGGGCCGATGAGACCCAGTACTTC
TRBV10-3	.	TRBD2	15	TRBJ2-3	CAISDSGSPGDTQYF	TGTGCCATCAGTGATAGCGGGAGTCCCGGAGATACGCAGTATTTT
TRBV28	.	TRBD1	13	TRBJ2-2	CAARQGNTGELFF	TGTGCCGCACGACAGGGTAACACCGGGGAGCTGTTTTTT
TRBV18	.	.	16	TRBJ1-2	CASSPGMRGANYGYTF	TGTGCCAGCTCACCAGGGATGCGGGGGGCTAACTATGGCTACACCTTC
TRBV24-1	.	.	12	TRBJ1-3	CATSDVGNTIYF	TGTGCCACCAGTGACGTTGGAAACACCATATATTTT
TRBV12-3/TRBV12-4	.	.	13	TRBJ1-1	CASSRGMGTEAFF	TGTGCCAGCAGTCGGGGTATGGGAACTGAAGCTTTCTTT
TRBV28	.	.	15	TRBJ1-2	CASSLSGRVDYGYTF	TGTGCCAGCAGTTTATCTGGCAGGGTGGACTATGGCTACACCTTC
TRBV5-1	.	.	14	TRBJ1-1	CASSLSGMNTEAFF	TGCGCCAGCAGCTTAAGCGGGATGAACACTGAAGCTTTCTTT
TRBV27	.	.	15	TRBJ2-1	CASSFSGERENEQFF	TGTGCCAGCAGTTTTTCCGGGGAAAGGGAGAATGAGCAGTTCTTC
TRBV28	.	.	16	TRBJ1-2	CASSPTPGAGTYGYTF	TGTGCCAGCAGCCCAACCCCAGGGGCCGGCACCTATGGCTACACCTTC
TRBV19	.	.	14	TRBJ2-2	CASRIRDKAGELFF	TGTGCCAGTCGTATCCGGGACAAAGCCGGGGAGCTGTTTTTT
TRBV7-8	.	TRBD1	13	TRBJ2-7	CASWTGGGYEQYF	TGTGCCAGCTGGACAGGGGGGGGTTACGAGCAGTACTTC
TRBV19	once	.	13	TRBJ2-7	CASSIAGPYEQYF	TGTGCCAGTAGTATCGCAGGTCCCTACGAGCAGTACTTC
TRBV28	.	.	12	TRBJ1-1	CASQGPNTEAFF	TGTGCCAGTCAGGGGCCGAACACTGAAGCTTTCTTT
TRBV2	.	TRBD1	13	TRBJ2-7	CASRGTGRYEQYF	TGTGCCAGCAGGGGGACAGGGCGATACGAGCAGTACTTC
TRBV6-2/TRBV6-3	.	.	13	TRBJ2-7	CASSHGSSYEQYF	TGTGCCAGCAGTCACGGTTCCTCCTACGAGCAGTACTTC
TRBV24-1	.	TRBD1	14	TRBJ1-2	CATSDPGTGGGYTF	TGTGCCACCAGTGACCCCGGGACAGGGGGCGGCTACACCTTC
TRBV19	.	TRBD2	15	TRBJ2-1	CASSTLAGGPHEQFF	TGTGCCAGTAGTACTCTAGCGGGAGGTCCCCATGAGCAGTTCTTC
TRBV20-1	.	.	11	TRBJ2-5	CSVLRGETQYF	TGCAGTGTACTCCGTGGAGAGACCCAGTACTTC
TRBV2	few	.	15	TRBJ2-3	CASSEATTRTDTQYF	TGTGCCAGCAGTGAGGCTACGACTCGCACAGATACGCAGTATTTT
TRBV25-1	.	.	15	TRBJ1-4	CASSLGGATNEKLFF	TGTGCCAGCAGTCTCGGGGGGGCAACTAATGAAAAACTGTTTTTT
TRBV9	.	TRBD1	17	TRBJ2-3	CASSVEGQGLSTDTQYF	TGTGCCAGCAGCGTAGAAGGACAGGGTTTAAGCACAGATACGCAGTATTTT
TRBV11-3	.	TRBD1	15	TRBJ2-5	CASSFPGQGLETQYF	TGTGCCAGCAGTTTTCCGGGACAGGGACTAGAGACCCAGTACTTC
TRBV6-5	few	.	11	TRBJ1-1	CASSYREEAFF	TGTGCCAGCAGTTACCGCGAGGAAGCTTTCTTT
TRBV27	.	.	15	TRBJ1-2	CASSLWGEGTHGYTF	TGTGCCAGCAGTTTATGGGGAGAGGGTACCCATGGCTACACCTTC
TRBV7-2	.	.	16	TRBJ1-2	CASSAETTGVPYGYTF	TGTGCCAGCAGTGCAGAAACCACCGGGGTGCCCTATGGCTACACCTTC
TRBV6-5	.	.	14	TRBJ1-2	CASSYTSGAYGYTF	TGTGCCAGCAGTTACACATCAGGGGCCTATGGCTACACCTTC
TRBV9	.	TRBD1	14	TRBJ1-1	CASSPADRATEAFF	TGTGCCAGCAGCCCAGCTGACAGGGCCACTGAAGCTTTCTTT
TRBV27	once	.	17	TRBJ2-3	CASSRSSSSAATDTQYF	TGTGCCAGCAGTAGGTCTTCGTCCAGCGCCGCCACAGATACGCAGTATTTT
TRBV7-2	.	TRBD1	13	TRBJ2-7	CASRRTGAYEQYF	TGTGCCAGCAGGAGGACAGGGGCCTACGAGCAGTACTTC
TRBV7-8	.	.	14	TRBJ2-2	CASSLASYTGELFF	TGTGCCAGCAGCTTAGCGTCATACACCGGGGAGCTGTTTTTT
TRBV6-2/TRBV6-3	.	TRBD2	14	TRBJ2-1	CASSLAGGPYEQFF	TGTGCCAGCAGTCTAGCGGGAGGGCCCTATGAGCAGTTCTTC
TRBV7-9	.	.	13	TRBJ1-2	CASSPYLNYGYTF	TGTGCCAGCAGTCCCTACTTGAACTATGGCTACACCTTC
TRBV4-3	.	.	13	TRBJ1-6	CASSQELRAPLHF	TGCGCCAGCAGCCAAGAATTGAGAGCACCCCTCCACTTT
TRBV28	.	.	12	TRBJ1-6	CASRQGGSPLHF	TGTGCCAGCAGACAGGGTGGATCACCCCTCCACTTT
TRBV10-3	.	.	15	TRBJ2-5	CAISGGGAGGETQYF	TGTGCCATCAGCGGGGGTGGGGCAGGAGGAGAGACCCAGTACTTC
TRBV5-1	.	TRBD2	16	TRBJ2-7	CASSPGLAGAQDEQYF	TGCGCCAGCAGCCCGGGACTAGCGGGAGCCCAGGACGAGCAGTACTTC
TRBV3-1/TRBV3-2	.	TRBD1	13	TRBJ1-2	CASRLTGVYGYTF	TGTGCCAGCAGACTCACAGGGGTCTATGGCTACACCTTC